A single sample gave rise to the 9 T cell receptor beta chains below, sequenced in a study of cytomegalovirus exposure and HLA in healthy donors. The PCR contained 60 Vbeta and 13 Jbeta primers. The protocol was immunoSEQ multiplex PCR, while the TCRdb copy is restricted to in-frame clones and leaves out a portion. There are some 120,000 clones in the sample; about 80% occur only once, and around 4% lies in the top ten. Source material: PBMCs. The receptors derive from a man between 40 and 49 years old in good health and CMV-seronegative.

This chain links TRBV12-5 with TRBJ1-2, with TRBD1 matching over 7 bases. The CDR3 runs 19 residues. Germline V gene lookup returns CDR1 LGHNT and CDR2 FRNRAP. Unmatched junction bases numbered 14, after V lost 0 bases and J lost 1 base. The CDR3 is CASGLVPFPDRALNYGYTF. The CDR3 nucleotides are TGTGCTAGTGGTTTGGTCCCTTTTCCTGACAGGGCCCTTAACTATGGCTACACCTTC.

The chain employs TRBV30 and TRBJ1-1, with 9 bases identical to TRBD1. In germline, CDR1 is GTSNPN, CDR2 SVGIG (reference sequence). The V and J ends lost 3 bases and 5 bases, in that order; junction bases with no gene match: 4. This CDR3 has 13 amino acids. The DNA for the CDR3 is TGTGCCTGGAGGGACAGGGGAGGAACTGAAGCTTTCTTT. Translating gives CAWRDRGGTEAFF.

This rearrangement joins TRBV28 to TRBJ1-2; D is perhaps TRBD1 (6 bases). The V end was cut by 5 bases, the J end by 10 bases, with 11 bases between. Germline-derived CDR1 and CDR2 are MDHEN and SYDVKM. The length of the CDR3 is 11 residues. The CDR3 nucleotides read TGTGCCAGCAGTCTCCGGACAGCCTACACCTTC. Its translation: CASSLRTAYTF.

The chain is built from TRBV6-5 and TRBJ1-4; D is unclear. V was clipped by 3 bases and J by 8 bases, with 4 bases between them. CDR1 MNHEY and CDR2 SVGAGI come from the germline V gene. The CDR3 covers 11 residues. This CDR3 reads CASSYMEKLFF. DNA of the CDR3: TGTGCCAGCAGTTATATGGAAAAACTGTTTTTT.

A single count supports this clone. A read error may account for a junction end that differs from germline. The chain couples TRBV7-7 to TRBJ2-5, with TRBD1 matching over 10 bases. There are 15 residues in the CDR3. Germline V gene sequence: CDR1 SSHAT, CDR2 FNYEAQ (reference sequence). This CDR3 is CASSSKEDRGVTQYF. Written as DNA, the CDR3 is TGTGCTAGCAGCTCAAAAGAGGACAGGGGGGTGACCCAGTACTTC.

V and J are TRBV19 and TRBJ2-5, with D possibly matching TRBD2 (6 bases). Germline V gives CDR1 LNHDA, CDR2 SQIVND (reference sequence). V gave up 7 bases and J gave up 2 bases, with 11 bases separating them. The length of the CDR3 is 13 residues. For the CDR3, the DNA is TGTGCCAGTAATTCGGGGGAACAAGAGACCCAGTACTTC. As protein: CASNSGEQETQYF.

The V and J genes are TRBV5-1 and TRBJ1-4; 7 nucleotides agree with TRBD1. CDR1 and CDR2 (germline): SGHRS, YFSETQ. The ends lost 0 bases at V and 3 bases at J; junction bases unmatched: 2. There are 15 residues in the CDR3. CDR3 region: CASSLVGTANEKLFF. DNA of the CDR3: TGCGCCAGCAGCTTGGTCGGGACAGCTAATGAAAAACTGTTTTTT. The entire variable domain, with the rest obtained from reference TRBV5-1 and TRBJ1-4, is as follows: KAGVTQTPRYLIKTRGQQVTLSCSPISGHRSVSWYQQTPGQGLQFLFEYFSETQRNKGNFPGRFSGRQFSNSRSEMNVSTLELGDSALYLCASSLVGTANEKLFFGSGTQLSVL.

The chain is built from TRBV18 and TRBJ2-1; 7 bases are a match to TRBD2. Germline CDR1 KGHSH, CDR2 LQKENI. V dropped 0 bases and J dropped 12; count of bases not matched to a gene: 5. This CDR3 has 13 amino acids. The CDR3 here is CASSPPLGLPQFF. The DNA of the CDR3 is TGTGCCAGCTCACCACCGTTGGGACTACCGCAGTTCTTC.

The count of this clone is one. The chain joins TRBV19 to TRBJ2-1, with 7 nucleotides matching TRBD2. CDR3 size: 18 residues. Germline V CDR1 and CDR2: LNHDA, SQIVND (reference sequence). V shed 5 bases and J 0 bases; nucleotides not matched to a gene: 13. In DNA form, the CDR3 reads TGTGCCAGTAGTCCCCACACTAGCGCAGGATTCTCCTACAATGAGCAGTTCTTC. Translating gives CASSPHTSAGFSYNEQFF.